The clone carrying this TCR beta chain was observed a handful of times. Its antigen is currently unknown. These data are taken from a study of cytomegalovirus exposure and HLA in healthy donors. About the research overall: An earlier analysis identified 117 million unique TCR beta sequences in 150 million to 200 million T cells. Of approximately 400 genotyped donors, roughly 80% clustered with self-reported Caucasian donors. Study-wide results and caveats: The majority of TCR sequences were rare, yet some public TCRs appeared in many donors. A missense DCLRE1C variant was associated with V- and J-gene trimming of TCR beta chains in a later analysis, and an independent cohort replicated the association.

A multiplex PCR was run with 60 Vbeta primers and 13 Jbeta primers. TCRdb keeps only in-frame clones here, not all; method: immunoSEQ multiplex PCR. The sample yields 160,000 or so clones, 84% seen once. The CDR3 totals 15 residues. Germline V gene lookup returns CDR1 SGHTA and CDR2 FQGTGA. The germline V and J ends were trimmed by 5 bases and 3 bases, with 17 bases remaining between them. The origin of this receptor is a man in his fifties in good health and CMV-seropositive. The chain joins TRBV7-3 to TRBJ2-7; possibly TRBD1 for D (6 bases). Sequenced: PBMCs. The CDR3: CASSLGPRGLYEQYF. The DNA for the CDR3 is TGTGCCAGCAGCCTCGGGCCCAGGGGCCTCTACGAGCAGTACTTC.